This paragraph covers one T cell receptor beta chain sequence. The CDR3 length is 15 residues. Germline assignment: CDR1 MNHNY and CDR2 SVGAGI (reference sequence). V gave up 5 bases and J gave up 7 bases, with 17 bases separating them. The source of the sample is a study of blood T cell repertoires in COVID-19. At the level of the study: Whether acute or convalescent, the COVID-19 samples came from the United States, Italy and Spain. Sample material is recorded as cDNA or gDNA derived from T cells, B-cell-depleted T cells, or PBMCs.

Authors' methods: Amplification of reference gene primers provided the estimated nucleated cell counts. Only in-frame clones appear in the TCRdb table, and some are missing; sequencing was by immunoSEQ multiplex PCR. V, J and clone size were drawn from that table, and D and trimming were deduced from the DNA. Among under 100,000 clones listed, under 85% were seen once. This clonotype was obtained from a woman in her 70s with acute or convalescent COVID-19. V usage is TRBV6-6 and J usage is TRBJ1-4; maybe TRBD1 (6 bases). The source material was peripheral blood. The CDR3: CASSRSGGAGEKLFF. The CDR3 coding sequence is TGTGCCAGCAGTCGATCCGGGGGGGCAGGTGAAAAACTGTTTTTT.